One and the same sample provided the 20 T cell receptor beta chains below, sequenced in a study of breast tumors, draining lymph nodes, adjacent tissues. Axillary draining lymph nodes of breast cancer patients supplied the node samples. Each CDR3 protein is one row after TCRdb ran MiXCR on the multiplex PCR reads. Of 200,000 or so distinct CDR3 sequences listed, about 32% are singletons. The sample taken for sequencing was axillary lymph node tissue. The source of these receptors is a female donor with breast cancer. Some clones in this sample may be carry-over from other donors' samples.

This clonotype was counted at least ten times. V and J are TRBV2 and TRBJ1-6; D uncertain. Trimming took off 8 bases at V and 5 bases at J, with 16 bases between the two ends. This CDR3 region has 15 residues. Germline loops: CDR1 SNHLY, CDR2 FYNNEI. The CDR3 is CASGQAGVNNSPLHF. The CDR3 DNA sequence: TGTGCCAGCGGTCAGGCCGGGGTCAATAATTCACCCCTCCACTTT.

Turning to this clonotype: A read error may explain this, as a much larger clone is one base away. The V call is TRBV3-1, the J call TRBJ1-4, with D perhaps TRBD1 (6 bases). The CDR3 runs 15 residues. Germline assignment: CDR1 LGHDT and CDR2 YNNKEL (reference sequence). This CDR3 reads CASSLRGATNERLFF. DNA for the CDR3: TGTGCCAGCAGCCTCAGGGGTGCAACTAATGAAAGACTGTTTTTT.

As for this clonotype: At one end, the junction sequence differs from germline, possibly due to a read error. The chain has TRBV19 and TRBJ2-7; either TRBD1 or TRBD2 may supply D (5 bases each). Germline V lookup: CDR1 LNHDA, CDR2 SQIVND (reference sequence). CDR3 size: 17 residues. In DNA form, the CDR3 reads TGTGCCAGTAGTATGGGGACGGGTCAGGGTGCTGCCTACGAGCTGTACTTC. Protein sequence: CASSMGTGQGAAYELYF. The entire variable domain, with the rest obtained from reference TRBV19 and TRBJ2-7, is as follows: DGGITQSPKYLFRKEGQNVTLSCEQNLNHDAMYWYRQDPGQGLRLIYYSQIVNDFQKGDIAEGYSVSREKKESFPLTVTSAQKNPTAFYLCASSMGTGQGAAYELYFGPGTRLTVT.

This clonotype was detected ten times or more. This chain links TRBV2 with TRBJ1-1; weak D call: TRBD1 (5 bases). Per germline, CDR1 SNHLY and CDR2 FYNNEI. This CDR3 spans 13 amino acids. Trimming pared 1 base from V and 4 bases from J, leaving 7 bases between. Here the CDR3 reads CASSEGGGTEAFF. The CDR3 DNA is TGTGCCAGCAGTGAAGGTGGGGGCACTGAAGCTTTCTTT. The entire variable domain, with the rest obtained from reference TRBV2 and TRBJ1-1, is as follows: EPEVTQTPSHQVTQMGQEVILRCVPISNHLYFYWYRQILGQKVEFLVSFYNNEISEKSEIFDDQFSVERPDGSNFTLKIRSTKLEDSAMYFCASSEGGGTEAFFGQGTRLTVV.

This clonotype has just a few counts. The chain couples TRBV6-2 or TRBV6-3 to TRBJ1-2; the D is unclear. The CDR3 runs to 15 residues. The V end was cut by 7 bases, the J end by 2 bases, with 17 bases between. Looked up from germline, CDR1 is MNHEY and CDR2 is SVGEGT. CDR3 nucleotides: TGTGCCAGCACCCCCCCTTCGGCGCCGAACTATGGCTACACCTTC. Its protein is CASTPPSAPNYGYTF.

This clonotype was detected ten times or more. The rearrangement uses TRBV15 and TRBJ2-5; TRBD2 might be the D (6 bases). The CDR3 is made up of 16 amino acids. V was cut by 0 bases and J by 4 bases, with 15 bases left in between. Germline V gene data show CDR1 as LNHNV and CDR2 as YYDKDF (reference sequence). In nucleotides, the CDR3 is TGTGCCACCAGCAGAGATCTCGCGGGGATGACAGAGACCCAGTACTTC. As protein: CATSRDLAGMTETQYF.

Details on this clonotype: At one boundary the junction diverges from the germline segment, which might be a read error. The J gene is TRBJ2-1, the V gene TRBV9, with D possibly matching TRBD2 (7 bases). Germline CDR1 SGDLS, CDR2 YYNGEE. The CDR3 consists of 14 residues. The CDR3 here is CASGVGGRDNEQSF. Here the CDR3 DNA reads TGTGCCAGCGGCGTAGGAGGGAGGGACAATGAGCAGTCCTTC.

This clonotype was picked up many times. The rearrangement uses TRBV7-6 and TRBJ2-5, with D uncertain. This CDR3 is 15 amino acids long. The V gene's germline CDR1 is SGHVS and CDR2 FNYEAQ. Between the trimmed V and J ends, which lost 3 bases and 2 bases, there was a span of 13 bases. CDR3 bases: TGTGCCAGCAGCTTGGGGTTGTCAGTTCAAGAGACCCAGTACTTC. This translates into CASSLGLSVQETQYF.

Many counts were recorded for this clonotype. The gene calls are TRBV9 and TRBJ2-1, with 9 bases fitting TRBD1. Germline trimming cut 0 bases from V and 5 bases from J; bases unmatched to any gene: 9. Germline-derived CDR1 and CDR2 are SGDLS and YYNGEE. CDR3 length: 17 residues. CDR3 loop: CASSVEGTGSLDNEQFF. In DNA form, the CDR3 reads TGTGCCAGCAGCGTAGAAGGGACAGGGTCCTTGGACAATGAGCAGTTCTTC.

The rearrangement uses TRBV15 and TRBJ1-5, with 8 bases fitting TRBD1. Germline CDR1 is LNHNV and CDR2 is YYDKDF (reference sequence). This CDR3 has 19 residues. Unmatched junction bases numbered 12, after V lost 0 bases and J lost 2 bases. The CDR3 region is CATSRDYSRTGMGNQPQHF. The DNA of the CDR3 is TGTGCCACCAGCAGAGATTATAGCCGGACAGGGATGGGCAATCAGCCCCAGCATTTT.

Comment on this clonotype: One junction end disagrees with the germline gene, perhaps due to a read error. V and J are TRBV29-1 and TRBJ1-3; tentatively, D is TRBD1 (5 bases). The CDR3 totals 13 residues. Germline CDR1 is SQVTM and CDR2 is ANQGSEA. CDR3 in amino acids: CSVGDRGGDTIYF. DNA of the CDR3: TGCAGCGTGGGAGACAGAGGTGGAGACACCATATATTTT.

This clonotype was counted at least ten times. The chain combines TRBV6-6 with TRBJ1-6, with 8 bases that match TRBD1. The germline gives CDR1 MNHNY, CDR2 SVGAGI (reference sequence). CDR3 length: 14 amino acids. The V gene end was trimmed by 5 bases and the J gene end by 14 bases; junction bases not matched to a gene: 11. CDR3 sequence: CASSHPGQGSTLHF. The CDR3 DNA reads TGTGCCAGCAGTCACCCCGGACAGGGTAGCACCCTCCACTTT.

The chain joins TRBV7-9 to TRBJ2-7; D possibly corresponds to TRBD2 (5 bases). Trimming cost V 9 bases and J 4 bases, with 19 bases left between them. Germline-derived CDR1 and CDR2 are SEHNR and FQNEAQ (reference sequence). The CDR3 has 14 residues. Written as DNA, the CDR3 is TGTGCCAGTGGGGAGTGGGGTGGGAAGTACGAGCAGTACTTC. As protein: CASGEWGGKYEQYF.

The CDR3 reads CSAPTLAPGTGNEKLFF. For the CDR3, the DNA is TGCAGTGCGCCGACACTAGCGCCTGGGACAGGGAATGAAAAACTGTTTTTT. This sequence joins TRBV20-1 and TRBJ1-4, with 9 bases lining up with TRBD1. V lost 6 bases to trimming and J lost 5 bases; unmatched junction nucleotides: 16. The CDR3 length is 17 residues. Germline V gene lookup returns CDR1 DFQATT and CDR2 SNEGSKA (reference sequence).

This sequence joins TRBV27 and TRBJ2-7; 16 bases line up with TRBD2. The CDR3 is 17 amino acids. CDR1 is MNHEY, CDR2 SMNVEV, per germline (reference sequence). V lost 6 bases to trimming and J lost 2 bases; unmatched junction nucleotides: 7. Written as DNA, the CDR3 is TGTGCCAGCAGCTTTACCGGGACTAGCGGGAGGGCCTACGAGCAGTACTTC. Translating gives CASSFTGTSGRAYEQYF.

This clonotype was counted many times. Mismatch with germline at one junction end may stem from a read error. This chain joins TRBV7-3 and TRBJ1-4, with 9 positions matching TRBD1. This CDR3 spans 15 amino acids. Germline lookup yields CDR1 SGHTA and CDR2 FQGTGA. CDR3 DNA: TGTGTCAGCAGCGCCTGGGACAGGGTGAGGGAAAAACTGTTTTTT. This gives the protein CVSSAWDRVREKLFF.

This chain connects TRBV6-1 to TRBJ1-2; TRBD1 aligns across 7 bases. V gave up 6 bases and J gave up 2 bases; unmatched junction bases: 9. The CDR3 totals 15 residues. Looked up from germline, CDR1 is MNHNS and CDR2 is SASEGT. CDR3 nucleotide sequence: TGTGCCAGCAGAAGTCCCGGGACAGAGAACTATGGCTACACCTTC. It encodes CASRSPGTENYGYTF.

Note on this clonotype: No conserved phenylalanine or tryptophan ends this CDR3, so it is likely a read error. The limits of the CDR3 on the DNA are not certain, so only TCRdb's listed CDR3 is given. The chain carries TRBV20-1 and TRBJ1-2. The CDR3 spans 12 residues, counting both ends. Germline V lookup: CDR1 DFQATT, CDR2 SNEGSKA (reference sequence). This chain's CDR3 is CSARGPNYGSTL.

In its sample, this clonotype was seen many times. The rearrangement uses TRBV4-1 and TRBJ2-3, with 7 bases identical to TRBD1. Germline loops: CDR1 MGHRA, CDR2 YSYEKL. This CDR3 has 16 residues. V was pared by 3 bases and J by 4 bases, with 10 bases of the junction left unmatched. The CDR3 spells CASSHEQGPLPDTQYF. The CDR3 bases are TGCGCCAGCAGCCATGAACAGGGGCCCCTGCCAGATACGCAGTATTTT.

This clonotype showed up just once. V usage is TRBV12-3 or TRBV12-4 and J usage is TRBJ2-2; weak D call: TRBD2 (5 bases). The CDR3 spans 16 residues. Deletions cut 6 bases from V and 7 bases from J, with 21 bases between. The CDR3 sequence is CASSLEASSTNGELFF. CDR3 in DNA: TGTGCCAGCAGCCTTGAGGCTAGCTCGACCAACGGGGAGCTGTTTTTT.